The 19 T cell receptor beta chains below come from one sample, sequenced in a study of T-cell memory formation after mild COVID-19. TCRdb independently ran MiXCR on the 5' RACE reads; one entry per CDR3 protein. The table records around 300,000 distinct CDR3 sequences, approximately 13% of them present only once. The sequenced material came from PBMCs or a T cell subset sorted from them (not recorded which). Receptors were obtained from a man aged 18 to 29 who had mild COVID-19 (a few samples of this study predate the infection). Cell type and time point are not known.

The CDR3 sequence: CASSLSTSGGGTEQFF. The CDR3 DNA reads TGTGCCAGCAGTTTATCGACTAGCGGGGGGGGCACTGAGCAGTTCTTC. The chain carries TRBV27 and TRBJ2-1; 14 positions agree with TRBD2. V lost 0 bases, J lost 9 bases, and 4 bases stayed unmatched. The V gene's germline CDR1 is MNHEY and CDR2 SMNVEV (reference sequence). This CDR3 contains 16 residues.

This chain joins TRBV6-5 and TRBJ1-2; D ambiguous. This CDR3 contains 13 residues. Looked up from germline, CDR1 is MNHEY and CDR2 is SVGAGI. V was cut by 0 bases and J by 9 bases, with 11 bases left in between. The CDR3 reads CASSYSGILSYTF. The CDR3 coding sequence is TGTGCCAGCAGTTACTCCGGGATCCTGAGCTACACCTTC.

This chain uses TRBV6-5 with TRBJ1-2; D may be TRBD1 (5 bases). This CDR3 is 16 amino acids long. The V gene lost 2 bases and the J gene lost 0 bases, with 13 bases spanning the gap. Per germline, CDR1 MNHEY and CDR2 SVGAGI. The CDR3 sequence is CASSYRGRSSNYGYTF. Written as DNA, the CDR3 is TGTGCCAGCAGTTACAGGGGCAGGAGTTCTAACTATGGCTACACCTTC.

V gene TRBV19 combines with J gene TRBJ1-6; 8 positions match TRBD1. Trimming removed 0 bases from V and 9 bases from J; junction bases left unmatched: 7. There are 16 residues in the CDR3. Germline loops: CDR1 LNHDA, CDR2 SQIVND (reference sequence). Here the CDR3 reads CASSIEGTGEGSPLHF. The DNA of the CDR3 is TGTGCCAGTAGTATAGAAGGGACAGGAGAAGGTTCACCCCTCCACTTT.

V usage is TRBV2 and J usage is TRBJ2-1; D remains unclear. The CDR3 has 12 amino acids. In germline, CDR1 is SNHLY, CDR2 FYNNEI. Trimming stripped 4 bases from V and 8 bases from J, with 9 bases between. As DNA, the CDR3 is TGTGCCAGCAGTGTCGAAATCTATGAGCAGTTCTTC. It translates to CASSVEIYEQFF.

This rearrangement joins TRBV20-1 to TRBJ1-6; the D gene is possibly TRBD1 (5 bases). Germline V gene lookup returns CDR1 DFQATT and CDR2 SNEGSKA (reference sequence). The CDR3 runs 14 residues. V was shortened by 4 bases and J by 5 bases, with 12 bases between the two germline ends. The chain's CDR3 is CSAKWTSDNSPLHF. In DNA, the CDR3 is TGCAGTGCTAAGTGGACATCGGATAATTCACCCCTCCACTTT.

V gene TRBV20-1 combines with J gene TRBJ2-3, with D hard to call. Germline V gene lookup returns CDR1 DFQATT and CDR2 SNEGSKA (reference sequence). V lost 5 bases to trimming and J lost 5 bases, with 17 bases between them. The CDR3 loop spans 14 amino acids. CDR3 DNA: TGCAGTGCTCTCAGGCCGGGCCATTTAGATACGCAGTATTTT. It is translated as CSALRPGHLDTQYF.

The chain employs TRBV12-3 or TRBV12-4 and TRBJ1-6, with unresolved D. V was clipped by 5 bases and J by 12 bases, with 14 bases between them. The CDR3 loop spans 13 amino acids. The CDR3 nucleotides read TGTGCCAGCAGTCTTGGATACGCTGGACCCCTCCACTTT. Translation gives CASSLGYAGPLHF.

This clonotype was seen at least ten times. The chain links TRBV5-1 to TRBJ2-1; D could derive from TRBD1 or TRBD2 (5 bases each). The length of the CDR3 is 14 residues. Trimming took off 8 bases at V and 6 bases at J, with 18 bases between the two ends. The V gene's germline CDR1 is SGHRS and CDR2 YFSETQ. The CDR3 loop is CASSPKQGPNEQFF. The CDR3 nucleotides read TGCGCCAGTTCACCAAAGCAGGGACCCAATGAGCAGTTCTTC.

This clonotype occurred a few times. V gene TRBV18 combines with J gene TRBJ2-1, with 9 bases aligning to TRBD1. Trimming removed 0 bases from V and 10 bases from J; junction bases left unmatched: 7. Germline assignment: CDR1 KGHSH and CDR2 LQKENI. This CDR3 spans 15 amino acids. The CDR3 bases are TGTGCCAGCTCACCACCAGAACAGGGGGCGCGGGAGCAGTTCTTC. This gives the protein CASSPPEQGAREQFF.

The chain combines TRBV20-1 with TRBJ2-7, with D maybe TRBD2 (5 bases). The germline V and J ends were trimmed by 1 base and 2 bases, with 9 bases remaining between them. This CDR3 comprises 13 residues. Germline V gene data show CDR1 as DFQATT and CDR2 as SNEGSKA (reference sequence). CDR3 nucleotide sequence: TGCAGTGCTAGAGGGGAGCATGCCTACGAGCAGTACTTC. The encoded protein is CSARGEHAYEQYF.

This clonotype was recorded many times. This rearrangement joins TRBV6-2 or TRBV6-3 to TRBJ2-2; D is perhaps TRBD2 (5 bases). The germline V gene has CDR1 MNHEY and CDR2 SVGEGT. The CDR3 loop spans 14 amino acids. Trimming stripped 2 bases from V and 1 base from J, with 5 bases between. CDR3 residues: CASSYGRNTGELFF. In DNA, the CDR3 is TGTGCCAGCAGTTACGGGAGGAACACCGGGGAGCTGTTTTTT.

This clonotype has a handful of counts. J is TRBJ1-6 and V is TRBV6-5; 9 bases line up with TRBD1. The CDR3 is 14 residues long. The ends lost 3 bases at V and 10 bases at J; junction bases unmatched: 4. Per germline, CDR1 MNHEY and CDR2 SVGAGI. The CDR3 DNA follows: TGTGCCAGCAGTTATCAGGGACAGGGATCACCCCTCCACTTT. It codes for CASSYQGQGSPLHF.

This clonotype was counted only a few times. This chain uses TRBV2 with TRBJ1-6, with unresolved D. This CDR3 is built from 13 residues. Germline assignment: CDR1 SNHLY and CDR2 FYNNEI. The V and J ends lost 3 bases and 9 bases respectively, with 9 bases between them. The CDR3: CASSERSFSPLHF. The CDR3 nucleotides read TGTGCCAGCAGTGAGAGAAGCTTTTCACCCCTCCACTTT.

The chain is built from TRBV5-5 and TRBJ1-2, with 9 bases aligning to TRBD1. V trimming: 2 bases; J trimming: 6 bases; junction bases outside the gene matches: 8. The CDR3 sequence is 15 residues long. Germline V CDR1 and CDR2: SGHKS, YYEKEE (reference sequence). In nucleotides, the CDR3 is TGTGCCAGCAGCTTCGGTGCCTGGACAGGGGATGGCTACACCTTC. Amino acid sequence: CASSFGAWTGDGYTF. The full variable domain, completed using reference TRBV5-5 and TRBJ1-2, is DAGVTQSPTHLIKTRGQQVTLRCSPISGHKSVSWYQQVLGQGPQFIFQYYEKEERGRGNFPDRFSARQFPNYSSELNVNALLLGDSALYLCASSFGAWTGDGYTFGSGTRLTVV.

V gene TRBV29-1 combines with J gene TRBJ1-1, with 10 bases matching TRBD1. Trimming at V came to 6 bases and at J to 1 base, leaving 2 bases not matched to a gene. The CDR3 has 13 residues. The germline gives CDR1 SQVTM, CDR2 ANQGSEA. CDR3: CSVGQGGNTEAFF. In nucleotides, the CDR3 is TGCAGCGTCGGACAGGGGGGGAACACTGAAGCTTTCTTT.

This sequence joins TRBV29-1 and TRBJ2-7; TRBD2 is a possible D gene (6 bases). V was cut by 8 bases and J by 5 bases, with 28 bases left in between. The germline V gene has CDR1 SQVTM and CDR2 ANQGSEA. CDR3 length equals 16 residues. The CDR3 protein is CSPTRDSLRGLHEQYF. The CDR3 region has the DNA TGCAGCCCCACCCGGGACTCACTAAGGGGACTCCACGAGCAGTACTTC.

This clonotype was found a few times. The rearrangement links TRBV24-1 to TRBJ1-1; D is perhaps TRBD1 (5 bases). Germline V gene data show CDR1 as KGHDR and CDR2 as SFDVKD. This CDR3 is 12 amino acids long. The ends were cut back, 4 bases at V and 8 bases at J, with 10 bases in the middle. CDR3 sequence reads: CATSDLWGEAFF. For the CDR3, the DNA is TGTGCCACCAGTGACCTCTGGGGCGAAGCTTTCTTT.

In this sample, this clonotype turned up many times. The V and J genes are TRBV6-5 and TRBJ2-3, with no clear D. The germline V gene has CDR1 MNHEY and CDR2 SVGAGI. This CDR3 contains 15 residues. V lost 0 bases and J lost 0, with 7 bases in between. This CDR3 is CASSYSAGSTDTQYF. DNA of the CDR3: TGTGCCAGCAGTTACTCGGCCGGTAGCACAGATACGCAGTATTTT.